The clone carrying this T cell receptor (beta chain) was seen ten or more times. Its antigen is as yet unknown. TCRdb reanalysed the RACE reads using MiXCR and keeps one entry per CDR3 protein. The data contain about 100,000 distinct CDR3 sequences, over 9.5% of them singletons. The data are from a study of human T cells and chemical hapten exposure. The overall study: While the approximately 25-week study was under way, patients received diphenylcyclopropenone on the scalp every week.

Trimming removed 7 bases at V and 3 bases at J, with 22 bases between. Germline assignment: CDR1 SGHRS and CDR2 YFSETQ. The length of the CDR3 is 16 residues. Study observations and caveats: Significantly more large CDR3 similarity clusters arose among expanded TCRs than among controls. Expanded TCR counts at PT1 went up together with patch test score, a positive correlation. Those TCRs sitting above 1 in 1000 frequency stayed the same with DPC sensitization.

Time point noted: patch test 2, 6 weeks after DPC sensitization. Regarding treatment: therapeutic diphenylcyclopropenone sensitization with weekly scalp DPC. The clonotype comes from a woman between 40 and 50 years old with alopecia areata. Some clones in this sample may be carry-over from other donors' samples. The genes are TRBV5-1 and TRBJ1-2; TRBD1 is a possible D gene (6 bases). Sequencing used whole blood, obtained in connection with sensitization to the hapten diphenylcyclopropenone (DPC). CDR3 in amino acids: CASLPTLGGVDYGYTF. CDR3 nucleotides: TGCGCCAGCCTCCCTACCCTTGGGGGCGTTGACTATGGCTACACCTTC.